This T cell receptor beta chain was sequenced during a study of cytomegalovirus exposure and HLA in healthy donors. Researchers ran the PCR with 60 Vbeta and 13 Jbeta primers. Per the original data handling: A later analysis counted approximately 80 million unique TCR beta chains, about 10 million shared. Method: immunoSEQ multiplex PCR; TCRdb's copy keeps in-frame clones and lacks some. That table is the source of V, J and clone size, and D and trimming were worked out from the DNA. This table holds approximately 160,000 clones, roughly 76% found once. Trimming at V came to 6 bases and at J to 5 bases, leaving 15 bases not matched to a gene. The germline gives CDR1 LNHDA, CDR2 SQIVND (reference sequence). There are 16 residues in the CDR3. Study-level findings and limits: Sequencing depth roughly uniform across donors was assumed in presence/absence analyses.

Of note for this clone: Its antigen is still unknown.

At collection, donors were nominally healthy, but unrecorded immune exposures were probable. The sequence derives from a human donor in good health. The genes are TRBV19 and TRBJ2-5; 7 bases fit TRBD2. Sample: PBMCs. CDR3 sequence (DNA): TGTGCCAGTAGCCCCGATACCCACGCTAGCGGCGAGACCCAGTACTTC. It encodes CASSPDTHASGETQYF.